The 20 T cell receptor beta chains in this list originate from one sample, sequenced in a study of early T cells in non-severe SARS-CoV-2 infection. A single record per CDR3 protein comes from TCRdb applying MiXCR to the 5' RACE reads. The table has some 52,000 distinct CDR3 sequences, just over 8% seen once. The source material was whole blood. The origin of the receptors is an adult who was a healthcare worker with PCR-confirmed SARS-CoV-2 infection or an uninfected control (not recorded which).

The chain uses TRBV19 and TRBJ1-2; D ambiguous. The CDR3 is 14 amino acids. Looked up from germline, CDR1 is LNHDA and CDR2 is SQIVND (reference sequence). Trimming cost V 7 bases and J 1 base, with 13 bases left between them. CDR3 bases: TGTGCCAGTATTGGGCGACTGAATAACTATGGCTACACCTTC. This sequence encodes CASIGRLNNYGYTF.

This clonotype has just a few counts. The gene calls are TRBV9 and TRBJ1-1; D may be TRBD1 (6 bases). Germline lookup yields CDR1 SGDLS and CDR2 YYNGEE. V was shortened by 5 bases and J by 0 bases, with 11 bases between the two germline ends. There are 14 residues in the CDR3. The CDR3 region has the DNA TGTGCCAGCAGTATTGGACAGATGAACACTGAAGCTTTCTTT. Protein sequence: CASSIGQMNTEAFF.

This clonotype was recorded only once. The gene calls are TRBV6-5 and TRBJ2-1; either TRBD1 or TRBD2 may supply D (5 bases each). Trimming took 2 bases from V and 3 from J, leaving 11 bases between them. The CDR3 extends over 15 amino acids. Germline assignment: CDR1 MNHEY and CDR2 SVGAGI. The CDR3 protein is CASSYRGASYNEQFF. The CDR3 bases are TGTGCCAGCAGTTACAGAGGGGCTAGCTACAATGAGCAGTTCTTC.

The rearrangement joins TRBV7-2 to TRBJ2-7, with D unclear. CDR3 length: 13 residues. CDR1 is SGHTA, CDR2 FQGNSA, per germline. The V end was cut by 3 bases, the J end by 6 bases, with 12 bases between. DNA for the CDR3: TGTGCCAGCAGCTTCCCGAGTGGAATCGAGCAGTACTTC. It codes for CASSFPSGIEQYF.

Only a few counts were recorded for this clonotype. The chain combines TRBV6-6 with TRBJ1-1; TRBD1 might be the D (5 bases). Deletions cut 6 bases from V and 2 bases from J, with 13 bases between. CDR3 length equals 14 residues. Germline CDR1 is MNHNY and CDR2 is SVGAGI (reference sequence). This CDR3 is CASSGQGRNTEAFF. CDR3 bases: TGTGCCAGCAGCGGGCAGGGTCGCAACACTGAAGCTTTCTTT.

The chain carries TRBV7-6 and TRBJ1-1, with D maybe TRBD1 (5 bases). V lost 5 bases and J 4 bases, leaving 17 bases between the germline ends. Germline V gene lookup returns CDR1 SGHVS and CDR2 FNYEAQ. The CDR3 length is 15 residues. The CDR3 spells CASSNSRRGPTEAFF. In nucleotides, the CDR3 is TGTGCCAGCAGCAATAGCAGGAGGGGACCCACTGAAGCTTTCTTT.

This clonotype was counted only a few times. The gene calls are TRBV12-3 or TRBV12-4 and TRBJ1-1; D gene ambiguous. V shed 5 bases and J shed 3 bases, with 13 bases lying between them. This CDR3 is built from 14 residues. The DNA of the CDR3 is TGTGCCAGCAGTCTTAACTCCCCAGACACTGAAGCTTTCTTT. Its translation: CASSLNSPDTEAFF.

In this sample, this clonotype turned up a few times. The chain uses TRBV25-1 and TRBJ2-2, with D possibly TRBD2 on 7 matching bases. Germline CDR1 and CDR2: MGHDK and SYGVNS. Trimming pared 7 bases from V and 0 bases from J, leaving 12 bases between. CDR3 size: 15 residues. The CDR3 DNA reads TGTGCCAGCAAACGGGGGGCGGCGAACACCGGGGAGCTGTTTTTT. This sequence encodes CASKRGAANTGELFF.

This chain links TRBV7-3 with TRBJ2-1; 9 bases align to TRBD2. V was pared by 4 bases and J by 3 bases, with 4 bases of the junction left unmatched. The CDR3 spans 15 residues. Germline loops: CDR1 SGHTA, CDR2 FQGTGA. CDR3 residues: CASSSLAGHYNEQFF. DNA for the CDR3: TGTGCCAGCAGCTCCCTAGCGGGACACTACAATGAGCAGTTCTTC.

The genes are TRBV5-5 and TRBJ2-7; a weak D match, TRBD2 (6 bases). V lost 0 bases to trimming and J lost 5 bases, with 9 bases between them. CDR3 length: 13 amino acids. Germline V lookup: CDR1 SGHKS, CDR2 YYEKEE (reference sequence). CDR3 sequence (DNA): TGTGCCAGCAGCTTGGCAGGGAGGAACGAGCAGTACTTC. Translating gives CASSLAGRNEQYF.

There are a few counts of this clonotype. The V and J genes are TRBV7-9 and TRBJ2-7, with 9 bases identical to TRBD2. CDR3 length: 16 residues. V dropped 1 base and J dropped 2; count of bases not matched to a gene: 6. The germline V gene has CDR1 SEHNR and CDR2 FQNEAQ (reference sequence). The CDR3 is CASSLVVRGGPYEQYF. CDR3 DNA: TGTGCCAGCAGCTTAGTAGTGCGGGGGGGACCCTACGAGCAGTACTTC.

This clonotype has at least ten counts. V and J are TRBV9 and TRBJ2-7; TRBD1 matches at 7 bases. The V segment lost 0 bases and the J segment 3 bases; nucleotides outside the gene matches: 3. This CDR3 region has 14 residues. CDR1 SGDLS and CDR2 YYNGEE come from the germline V gene. This chain's CDR3 is CASSVDRQGYEQYF. The CDR3 DNA reads TGTGCCAGCAGCGTAGACAGACAGGGCTACGAGCAGTACTTC.

Ten or more counts support this clonotype. The J gene is TRBJ1-3, the V gene TRBV6-1; D is undetermined. In germline, CDR1 is MNHNS, CDR2 SASEGT. This CDR3 spans 14 amino acids. Between the trimmed V and J ends, which lost 6 bases and 0 bases, there was a span of 9 bases. The CDR3 sequence is CASSASNSGNTIYF. CDR3 DNA sequence: TGTGCCAGCAGCGCTTCAAACTCTGGAAACACCATATATTTT.

The CDR3 DNA is TGTGCCAGCAGCCCCGGACTAGCGGAAAACACCGGGGAGCTGTTTTTT. It specifies CASSPGLAENTGELFF. J is TRBJ2-2 and V is TRBV7-9; TRBD2 aligns across 10 bases. Trimming removed 5 bases from V and 2 bases from J; junction bases left unmatched: 5. The CDR3 runs 16 residues. Looked up from germline, CDR1 is SEHNR and CDR2 is FQNEAQ (reference sequence).

This clonotype was seen many times. J is TRBJ1-1 and V is TRBV5-1; D perhaps matches TRBD1 (5 bases). This CDR3 spans 16 amino acids. V was cut by 3 bases and J by 5 bases, with 20 bases left in between. Germline V CDR1 and CDR2: SGHRS, YFSETQ. CDR3 bases: TGCGCCAGCAGCTCGAGAGGCAGGGCTAAGACGACTGAAGCTTTCTTT. Translating it yields CASSSRGRAKTTEAFF.

The chain has TRBV27 and TRBJ2-1; 8 bases line up with TRBD2. The CDR3 has 13 residues. With V trimmed by 4 bases and J by 14 bases, 10 bases remained unmatched. The germline gives CDR1 MNHEY, CDR2 SMNVEV (reference sequence). DNA of the CDR3: TGTGCCAGCAGTTCCGGCACGGGGGGGCGGAAGTTCTTC. It specifies CASSSGTGGRKFF.

The V call is TRBV20-1, the J call TRBJ2-1, with TRBD2 matching 7 bases. CDR3 size: 15 residues. The germline V gene encodes CDR1 DFQATT and CDR2 SNEGSKA (reference sequence). V lost 1 base and J lost 4; bases outside the gene matches: 7. CDR3 coding DNA: TGCAGTGCTAGAGGGAGAGGAGCGGGATACAATGAGCAGTTCTTC. Protein product: CSARGRGAGYNEQFF.

This clonotype came up many times. Mismatch with germline at one junction end may stem from a read error. The J gene is TRBJ1-1, the V gene TRBV24-1, with no clear D. The CDR3 runs 11 residues. The germline V gene encodes CDR1 KGHDR and CDR2 SFDVKD. The CDR3 reads CATSSNTEAFF. The CDR3, as DNA: TGTGCCACCAGCAGTAACACTGAAGCCTTCTTT.

This clonotype was counted between two and nine times. J is TRBJ1-2 and V is TRBV12-3 or TRBV12-4; no definite D call. Trimming shortened V by 3 bases and J by 4 bases, and 6 bases separated the two germline ends. This CDR3 comprises 12 residues. CDR3 loop: CASSLDFYGYTF. DNA for the CDR3: TGTGCCAGCAGTTTGGACTTCTATGGCTACACCTTC.

The table lists this clonotype with a few counts. DNA for the CDR3: TGTGCCAGCAGCCAAAGACCCGGACGAGAGACCCAGTACTTC. Translating it yields CASSQRPGRETQYF. The gene calls are TRBV21-1 and TRBJ2-5; no check of the table's D call, TRBD1, against the DNA was made. TRBV21-1 is deemed a pseudogene. The CDR3 extends over 14 amino acids.